This TCR beta chain was captured by sequencing in a study of Graves' ophthalmopathy and Graves' hyperthyroidism. Trimming left V 5 bases short and J 7 bases short, with 11 bases between. Germline V gene sequence: CDR1 SQVTM, CDR2 ANQGSEA. This CDR3 has 12 amino acids. Broader study findings: The model's ophthalmopathy progression predictions had approximately 65% sensitivity and less than 75% specificity.

Scientists amplified the TCR beta CDR3 regions from RNA transcripts. First-round RT-PCR employed HTBI primers, with a second-round multiplex PCR after it. MiXCR was run by TCRdb on the multiplex PCR reads, yielding one entry per CDR3 protein. The sample holds around 600,000 distinct CDR3 sequences, just over 40% seen once. As regards this clonotype: Its antigen is not identified.

The chain is built from TRBV29-1 and TRBJ1-4; no definite D call. Sequenced input: peripheral blood. The sequence derives from an adult man with Graves' ophthalmopathy. The DNA of the CDR3 is TGCAGCGTTCGGACGACCGCTGAAAAACTGTTTTTT. Translated: CSVRTTAEKLFF.